Below, 32 T cell receptor beta chains from the same sample are listed, as sequenced in a study of CXCR3-negative and CXCR3-positive naive CD8 T cells. UMI labels and 5' RACE were used to prepare the TRB cDNA libraries. From the 5' RACE reads, TCRdb lists one entry per CDR3 protein and no DNA. The sample totals over 100,000 distinct CDR3 sequences. Sequencing was carried out using naive CXCR3- CD8+ T cells from blood. Subset: CD45RO-CCR7+CD27+CD95- naive CD8+ T cells lacking CXCR3 (TNR3-). The receptors here all came from a human donor in good health. Some clones in this sample may be carry-over from other donors' samples.

The chain uses TRBV7-9 and TRBJ2-5. The length of the CDR3 is 15 residues. In germline, CDR1 is SEHNR, CDR2 FQNEAQ (reference sequence). CDR3 loop: CASSLLTPPKETQYF.

The chain uses TRBV20-1 and TRBJ2-7; the D gene TCRdb calls, TRBD2, cannot be checked with no DNA. CDR3 length: 15 residues. Germline CDR1 and CDR2: DFQATT and SNEGSKA (reference sequence). The CDR3 loop is CSASRGLAGSYEQYF.

This chain links TRBV20-1 with TRBJ2-1; the D call of TRBD2 rests on TCRdb alone, since no DNA is present to check it. Germline CDR1 reads DFQATT; CDR2 reads SNEGSKA (reference sequence). CDR3 length: 15 amino acids. Here the CDR3 reads CSARDYGLAGNEQFF.

The chain employs TRBV4-3 and TRBJ2-7; no DNA is available, so the TRBD2 call from TCRdb remains unchecked. The CDR3 length is 18 residues. The V gene's germline CDR1 is LGHNA and CDR2 YSLEER. The CDR3 is CASSQDLPGVAGAYEQYF.

The chain is built from TRBV11-1 and TRBJ2-2; TCRdb proposes TRBD2, but this gene call is untestable without DNA. Germline CDR1 is SGHAT and CDR2 is FQDESV (reference sequence). The CDR3 contains 15 residues. The CDR3 sequence: CASSSGGGEAGELFF.

The V gene is TRBV12-2, the J gene TRBJ2-1; TCRdb proposes TRBD1, but this gene call is untestable without DNA. TRBV12-2 counts as a pseudogene. CDR3 length: 18 amino acids. CDR3: CASRNTARIRTEYNEQFF.

The chain recombines TRBV7-8 with TRBJ2-2; there is no DNA to check the TCRdb D call of TRBD1. Looked up from germline, CDR1 is SGHVS and CDR2 is FQNEAQ. The CDR3 loop spans 17 amino acids. This CDR3 is CASSQREGTANTGELFF.

The chain uses TRBV7-2 and TRBJ2-3; TCRdb lists TRBD2, though no DNA is available to test this call. CDR1 is SGHTA, CDR2 FQGNSA, per germline. The CDR3 is 19 amino acids. CDR3 in amino acids: CASSQKGFSGGASTDTQYF.

V gene TRBV7-6 combines with J gene TRBJ2-1; TCRdb's D gene call, TRBD1, goes unchecked for lack of DNA. Germline V gene lookup returns CDR1 SGHVS and CDR2 FNYEAQ. This CDR3 contains 16 residues. This CDR3 is CASSSRTTESYNEQFF.

The chain's CDR3 is CASSILGLYNEQFF. The chain carries TRBV27 and TRBJ2-1. Per the germline V gene, CDR1 is MNHEY and CDR2 is SMNVEV (reference sequence). The CDR3 sequence is 14 residues long.

The chain couples TRBV29-1 to TRBJ2-3; there is no DNA to check the TCRdb D call of TRBD1. The CDR3 loop spans 18 amino acids. Germline CDR1 is SQVTM and CDR2 is ANQGSEA. CDR3 amino acids: CSGAPGGGSGDGTDTQYF.

This chain connects TRBV9 to TRBJ2-7; TCRdb selects TRBD2, and the lack of DNA leaves this call unchecked. The CDR3 covers 15 residues. Per the germline V gene, CDR1 is SGDLS and CDR2 is YYNGEE. The CDR3: CASSQGSGTSYEQYF.

The chain couples TRBV29-1 to TRBJ1-1. In germline, CDR1 is SQVTM, CDR2 ANQGSEA. The CDR3 spans 12 residues. CDR3: CSVVPLGTEAFF.

This rearrangement joins TRBV19 to TRBJ1-5; TCRdb designates TRBD1, a call that cannot be tested without DNA. There are 15 residues in the CDR3. Germline V gives CDR1 LNHDA, CDR2 SQIVND (reference sequence). CDR3 loop: CASSIGGRSNQPQHF.

The CDR3 is CASSQDIQVGVNTGELFF. The chain uses TRBV4-1 and TRBJ2-2; with no DNA, the TCRdb D assignment of TRBD1 cannot be verified. Germline CDR1 reads MGHRA; CDR2 reads YSYEKL. This CDR3 is 18 amino acids long.

The gene calls are TRBV29-1 and TRBJ1-1; with no DNA, the TCRdb D assignment of TRBD1 cannot be verified. The germline gives CDR1 SQVTM, CDR2 ANQGSEA. The CDR3 covers 12 residues. The CDR3 region is CSAPAGNTEAFF.

The chain couples TRBV10-1 to TRBJ2-1; TCRdb selects TRBD2, and the lack of DNA leaves this call unchecked. CDR3 length: 14 amino acids. Germline CDR1 reads WNHNN; CDR2 reads SYGVQD (reference sequence). The CDR3 protein is CASSEPGLADEQFF.

V usage is TRBV16 and J usage is TRBJ2-5. Germline V gene data show CDR1 as KGHSY and CDR2 as FQNENV. This CDR3 has 15 residues. The CDR3 sequence is CASSQLRMTQETQYF.

V usage is TRBV4-3 and J usage is TRBJ2-3; the D gene TCRdb calls, TRBD1, cannot be checked with no DNA. CDR3 size: 17 residues. Germline CDR1 reads LGHNA; CDR2 reads YSLEER. CDR3 sequence: CASSQEEQGTGTDTQYF.

J is TRBJ1-4 and V is TRBV7-2. The germline V gene has CDR1 SGHTA and CDR2 FQGNSA. The CDR3 length is 15 residues. The CDR3 region is CASSASATTNEKLFF.

V usage is TRBV29-1 and J usage is TRBJ2-2; no DNA is available, so the TRBD1 call from TCRdb remains unchecked. CDR1 and CDR2 from the germline V gene are SQVTM and ANQGSEA. This CDR3 spans 17 amino acids. The CDR3 loop reads CSVEDIPGTGDTGELFF.

This chain connects TRBV12-3 or TRBV12-4 to TRBJ2-2; as DNA is missing, the TRBD2 call by TCRdb cannot be tested. This CDR3 is 14 amino acids long. The CDR3 protein is CASSLVGLRGELFF.

The chain uses TRBV9 and TRBJ2-1. In germline, CDR1 is SGDLS, CDR2 YYNGEE. CDR3 length: 14 amino acids. The CDR3 reads CASSVGGTYNEQFF.

The chain combines TRBV19 with TRBJ1-5. This CDR3 contains 15 residues. Germline V gives CDR1 LNHDA, CDR2 SQIVND (reference sequence). The chain's CDR3 is CASSERVASNQPQHF.

Here the CDR3 reads CASSYPPGPGGLETQYF. The chain joins TRBV6-5 to TRBJ2-5; with no DNA, the TCRdb D assignment of TRBD1 cannot be verified. Per germline, CDR1 MNHEY and CDR2 SVGAGI. This CDR3 has 17 amino acids.

This chain connects TRBV2 to TRBJ2-1. The germline CDR1 and CDR2 sequences are SNHLY and FYNNEI. The CDR3 sequence is 12 residues long. The CDR3 sequence: CASSAGYNEQFF. The variable domain in full, completed from reference TRBV2 and TRBJ2-1, reads EPEVTQTPSHQVTQMGQEVILRCVPISNHLYFYWYRQILGQKVEFLVSFYNNEISEKSEIFDDQFSVERPDGSNFTLKIRSTKLEDSAMYFCASSAGYNEQFFGPGTRLTVL.

The V gene is TRBV6-4, the J gene TRBJ2-3; the D call from TCRdb, TRBD2, cannot be confirmed without DNA. Per the germline V gene, CDR1 is MRHNA and CDR2 is SNTAGT. This CDR3 region has 16 residues. CDR3 residues: CASSPTGEGFTDTQYF.

The rearrangement joins TRBV7-6 to TRBJ2-1. CDR1 SGHVS and CDR2 FNYEAQ come from the germline V gene. CDR3 length: 13 residues. CDR3 sequence reads: CASSLASSDEQFF.

The genes are TRBV27 and TRBJ2-1; TCRdb gives TRBD2 as the D gene, but with no DNA this cannot be confirmed. The germline gives CDR1 MNHEY, CDR2 SMNVEV (reference sequence). This CDR3 spans 14 amino acids. CDR3 region: CASSYAGAYNEQFF.

The V call is TRBV28, the J call TRBJ2-7; TCRdb picks TRBD2, but there is no DNA to check that call. Germline values: CDR1 MDHEN, CDR2 SYDVKM. The CDR3 length is 16 residues. CDR3 protein: CASSPRFRLAGLEQYF. Drawing the rest from reference TRBV28 and TRBJ2-7, the complete variable domain is DVKVTQSSRYLVKRTGEKVFLECVQDMDHENMFWYRQDPGLGLRLIYFSYDVKMKEKGDIPEGYSVSREKKERFSLILESASTNQTSMYLCASSPRFRLAGLEQYFGPGTRLTVT.

The V and J genes are TRBV7-6 and TRBJ2-2; TCRdb's D call of TRBD1 is untestable without DNA. CDR1 is SGHVS and CDR2 is FNYEAQ in the germline V gene. The CDR3 is 15 amino acids. This chain's CDR3 is CASSHGTGGSGELFF.

The genes are TRBV7-9 and TRBJ2-1; as DNA is missing, the TRBD2 call by TCRdb cannot be tested. This CDR3 region has 16 residues. Germline CDR1 reads SEHNR; CDR2 reads FQNEAQ (reference sequence). CDR3 residues: CASSSFRDKHPDEQFF.